This T cell receptor beta chain emerged from a study of CD8 T cells in Susac syndrome. CDR1 is LNHDA, CDR2 SQIVND, per germline (reference sequence). The CDR3 length is 14 residues. V dropped 6 bases and J dropped 5; count of bases not matched to a gene: 6. On this clonotype: Its antigen remains unidentified.

Random hexamers were used to reverse transcribe the RNA input (about 0.45 to 1 ug). Coverage of TCR beta CDR3 amplification by immunoSEQ multiplex PCR extended to 54 Vbeta and 13 Jbeta. TCRdb reprocessed the immunoSEQ multiplex PCR reads with MiXCR, giving one entry per CDR3 protein. The data contain around 80,000 distinct CDR3 sequences, approximately 93% of them singletons. Study findings and constraints: The study's TCR sequencing and HLA analysis drew on a certain number of individuals. That number was acknowledged as relatively small. Among active patients and in TEMRA cells, CD8+ clonal expansion in Susac reached its peak.

The V call is TRBV19, the J call TRBJ2-5, with 10 bases lining up with TRBD1. Sequences were obtained from CD8+ T cells from PBMCs. This clonotype was obtained from a human donor with Susac syndrome. This CDR3 reads CASRFRDRGETQYF. CDR3 coding DNA: TGTGCCAGTAGATTCCGGGACAGGGGTGAGACCCAGTACTTC.